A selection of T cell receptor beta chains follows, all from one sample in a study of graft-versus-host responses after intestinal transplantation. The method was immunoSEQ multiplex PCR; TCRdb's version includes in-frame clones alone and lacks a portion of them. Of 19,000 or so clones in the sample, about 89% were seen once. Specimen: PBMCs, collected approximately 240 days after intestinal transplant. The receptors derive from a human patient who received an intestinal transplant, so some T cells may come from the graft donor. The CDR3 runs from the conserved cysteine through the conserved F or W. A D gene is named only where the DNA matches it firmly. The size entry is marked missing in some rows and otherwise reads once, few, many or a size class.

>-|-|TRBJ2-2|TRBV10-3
CAAGIGTESYTGELFF
TGTGCCGCCGGAATTGGGACGGAAAGCTACACCGGGGAGCTGTTTTTT
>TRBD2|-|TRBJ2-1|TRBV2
CASTRLAGGPGNEQFF
TGTGCCAGCACCCGACTAGCGGGGGGGCCGGGCAATGAGCAGTTCTTC
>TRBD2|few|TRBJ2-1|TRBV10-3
CAISDNSATSGGPSYNEQFF
TGTGCCATCAGTGATAATAGTGCGACTAGCGGGGGGCCCTCCTACAATGAGCAGTTCTTC
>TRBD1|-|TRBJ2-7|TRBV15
CATSRDRGTGFYEQYF
TGTGCCACCAGCAGAGACAGGGGGACAGGGTTCTACGAGCAGTACTTT
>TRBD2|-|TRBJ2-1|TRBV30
CAWSVTAGGVDEQFF
TGTGCCTGGAGTGTAACTGCGGGGGGGGTGGATGAGCAGTTCTTC
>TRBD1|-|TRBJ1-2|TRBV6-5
CASTTSGGVEGYTF
TGTGCCAGCACTACTTCAGGGGGCGTCGAGGGCTACACCTTC
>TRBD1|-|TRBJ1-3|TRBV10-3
CAISGGRGRFGNTIYF
TGTGCCATCAGTGGAGGCAGGGGGCGATTCGGAAACACCATATATTTT
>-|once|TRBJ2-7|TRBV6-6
CASRTAAQPNEQYF
TGTGCCAGCAGGACGGCCGCCCAACCGAACGAGCAGTACTTC
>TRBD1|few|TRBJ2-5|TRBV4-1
CASSQRTGGETQYF
TGCGCCAGCAGCCAACGGACAGGGGGAGAGACCCAGTACTTC
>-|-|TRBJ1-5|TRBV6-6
CASSYDMGLNQPQHF
TGTGCCAGCAGTTATGACATGGGACTCAATCAGCCCCAGCATTTT
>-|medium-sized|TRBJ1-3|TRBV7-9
CASTQTVSGNTIYF
TGTGCCAGCACCCAAACAGTGTCTGGAAACACCATATATTTT
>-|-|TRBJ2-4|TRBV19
CASSAQGFRYF
TGTGCCAGTAGTGCACAGGGCTTCCGGTACTTC
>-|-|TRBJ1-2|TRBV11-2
CASSPSGYGYTF
TGTGCCAGCAGCCCATCGGGCTATGGCTACACCTTC
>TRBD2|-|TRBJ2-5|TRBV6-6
CASTTAGGPETQYF
TGTGCCAGCACCACGGCGGGGGGGCCGGAGACCCAGTACTTC
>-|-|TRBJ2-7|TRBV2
CASSEGPKGGEQYF
TGTGCCAGCAGTGAAGGCCCAAAGGGGGGCGAGCAGTACTTC
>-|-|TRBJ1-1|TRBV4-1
CASSQDPQGYTEAFF
TGCGCCAGCAGCCAAGATCCACAGGGTTACACTGAAGCTTTCTTT
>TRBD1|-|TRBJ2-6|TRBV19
CASSTRDSTLSGANVLTF
TGTGCCAGTAGTACCCGGGACAGCACCCTCTCTGGGGCCAACGTCCTGACTTTC
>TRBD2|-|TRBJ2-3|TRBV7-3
CASSHRTSGGTDTQYF
TGTGCCAGCAGCCACCGGACTAGCGGGGGTACAGATACGCAGTATTTT
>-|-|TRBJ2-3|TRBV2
CASSGTGPQFPDTQYF
TGTGCCAGCAGTGGTACCGGGCCCCAGTTCCCAGATACGCAGTATTTT
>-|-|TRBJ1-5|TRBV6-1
CASSPGSYNQPQHF
TGTGCCAGCAGTCCAGGGTCCTACAATCAGCCCCAGCATTTT
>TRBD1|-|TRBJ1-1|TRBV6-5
CASSFSPQGVFTEAFF
TGTGCCAGCAGTTTTAGCCCACAGGGGGTGTTTACTGAAGCTTTCTTT
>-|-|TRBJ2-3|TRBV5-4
CASSLRGEDPDTQYF
TGTGCCAGCAGCTTGCGAGGGGAGGATCCTGATACGCAGTATTTT
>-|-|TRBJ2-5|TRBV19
CASSIAGGPLETQYF
TGTGCCAGTAGTATAGCGGGGGGCCCTCTGGAGACCCAGTACTTC
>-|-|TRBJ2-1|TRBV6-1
CASSESVLVTINNEQFF
TGTGCCAGCAGTGAATCTGTCCTAGTCACCATAAACAATGAGCAGTTCTTC
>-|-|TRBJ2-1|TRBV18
CASSPTPANNEQFF
TGTGCCAGCTCACCAACCCCAGCAAACAATGAGCAGTTCTTC
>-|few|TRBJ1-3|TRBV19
CASSIFEGTFGNTIYF
TGTGCCAGTAGTATATTTGAGGGGACATTCGGAAACACCATATATTTT
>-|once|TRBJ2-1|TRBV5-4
CASSNLEGLRGNEQFF
TGTGCCAGCAGCAACCTGGAGGGACTCCGGGGGAATGAGCAGTTCTTC
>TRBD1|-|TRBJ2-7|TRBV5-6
CASSFLTGGPYEQYF
TGTGCCAGCAGCTTTTTGACAGGGGGCCCCTACGAGCAGTACTTC
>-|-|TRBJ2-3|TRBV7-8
CASSLSAGADTQYF
TGTGCCAGCAGCTTAAGTGCAGGAGCAGATACGCAGTATTTT
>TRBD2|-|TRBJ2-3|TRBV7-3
CASSSGLAGPDTQYF
TGTGCCAGCAGCTCCGGACTAGCCGGACCAGATACGCAGTATTTT
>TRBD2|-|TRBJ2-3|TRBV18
CASSRLAGDHRTQYF
TGTGCCAGCTCAAGACTAGCGGGGGATCATCGTACGCAGTATTTT
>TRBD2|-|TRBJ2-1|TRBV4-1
CASSPSRGESYNEQFF
TGCGCCAGCAGCCCCTCCCGGGGGGAATCCTACAATGAGCAGTTCTTC
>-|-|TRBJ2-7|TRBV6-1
CACSFYEQYF
TGTGCCTGCTCCTTTTACGAGCAGTACTTC
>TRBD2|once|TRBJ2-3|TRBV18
CASSPRAERGGRDTQYF
TGTGCCAGCTCACCACGAGCCGAGCGGGGGGGGAGAGATACGCAGTATTTT
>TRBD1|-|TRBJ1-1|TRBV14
CASSFQGAPAAFF
TGTGCCAGCAGCTTTCAGGGGGCGCCGGCAGCTTTCTTT
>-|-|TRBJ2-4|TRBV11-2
CASSPRGWVNIQYF
TGTGCCAGCAGCCCGCGGGGTTGGGTAAACATTCAGTACTTC
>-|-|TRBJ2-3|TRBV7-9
CASSLGLENTQYF
TGTGCCAGCAGCTTAGGGTTGGAGAACACGCAGTATTTT
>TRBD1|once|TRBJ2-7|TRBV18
CASSPLHRGNYEQYF
TGTGCCAGCTCACCACTCCACAGGGGTAACTACGAGCAGTACTTC
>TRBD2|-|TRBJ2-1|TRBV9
CASSASGGGNNEQFF
TGTGCCAGCAGCGCCAGCGGGGGGGGAAACAATGAGCAGTTCTTC
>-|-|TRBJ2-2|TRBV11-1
CASSSEVWSGELFF
TGTGCCAGCAGCTCCGAGGTTTGGTCCGGGGAGCTGTTTTTT
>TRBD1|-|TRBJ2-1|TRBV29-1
CSVESQGAVNEQFF
TGCAGCGTTGAGTCCCAGGGGGCGGTTAATGAGCAGTTCTTC
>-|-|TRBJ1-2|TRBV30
CAWSVRGADYGYTF
TGTGCCTGGAGTGTACGTGGGGCAGACTATGGCTACACCTTC
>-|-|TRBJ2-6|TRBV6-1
CASSEVESGANVLTF
TGTGCCAGCAGTGAAGTGGAATCTGGGGCCAACGTCCTGACTTTC
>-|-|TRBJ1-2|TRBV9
CASSETGNNYGYTF
TGTGCCAGCAGCGAGACAGGAAACAACTATGGCTACACCTTC
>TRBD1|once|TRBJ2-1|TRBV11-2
CASSFDSWDRPYNEQFF
TGTGCCAGCAGCTTCGATTCGTGGGACAGGCCTTACAATGAGCAGTTCTTC
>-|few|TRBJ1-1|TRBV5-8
CASSPPAGGRTEAFF
TGTGCCAGCAGCCCCCCGGCTGGGGGTAGGACTGAAGCTTTCTTT
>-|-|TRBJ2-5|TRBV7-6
CASSLDHEERTQYF
TGTGCCAGCAGCTTAGACCATGAAGAGAGGACCCAGTACTTC
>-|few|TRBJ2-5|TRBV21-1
CASSKGGKRGMYQETQYF
TGTGCCAGCAGCAAAGGGGGGAAGCGGGGGATGTACCAAGAGACCCAGTACTTC
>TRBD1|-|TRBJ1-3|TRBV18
CASSAGGSGNTIYF
TGTGCCAGCTCAGCAGGGGGCTCGGGAAACACCATATATTTT
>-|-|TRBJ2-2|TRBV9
CASSVATGGPANTGELFF
TGTGCCAGCAGCGTAGCTACGGGGGGCCCCGCGAACACCGGGGAGCTGTTTTTT
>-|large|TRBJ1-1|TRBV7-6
CASSLAANTEAFF
TGTGCCAGCAGCTTAGCCGCAAACACTGAAGCTTTCTTT
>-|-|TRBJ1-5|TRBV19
CASSIRGVSNQPQHF
TGTGCCAGTAGTATCCGAGGGGTTAGCAATCAGCCCCAGCATTTT
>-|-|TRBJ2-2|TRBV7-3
CASSPSAFTGELFF
TGTGCCAGCAGCCCTAGCGCGTTCACCGGGGAGCTGTTTTTT
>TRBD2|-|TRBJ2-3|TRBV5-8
CASSTSGEPDTQYF
TGTGCCAGCAGCACAAGCGGGGAACCAGATACGCAGTATTTT
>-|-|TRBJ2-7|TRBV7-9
CASSGAGTLRTFPYEQYF
TGTGCCAGCAGCGGGGCTGGGACTCTTCGAACCTTCCCCTACGAGCAGTACTTC
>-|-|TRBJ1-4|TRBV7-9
CASSHTGYSLDEKLFF
TGTGCCAGCAGCCATACAGGATACAGCCTCGATGAAAAACTGTTTTTT
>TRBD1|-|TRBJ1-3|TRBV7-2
CASSPTGVGNTIYF
TGTGCCAGCAGCCCTACAGGGGTTGGAAACACCATATATTTT
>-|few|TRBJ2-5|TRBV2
CASSGEGKETQYF
TGTGCCAGCAGCGGGGAAGGCAAAGAGACCCAGTACTTC